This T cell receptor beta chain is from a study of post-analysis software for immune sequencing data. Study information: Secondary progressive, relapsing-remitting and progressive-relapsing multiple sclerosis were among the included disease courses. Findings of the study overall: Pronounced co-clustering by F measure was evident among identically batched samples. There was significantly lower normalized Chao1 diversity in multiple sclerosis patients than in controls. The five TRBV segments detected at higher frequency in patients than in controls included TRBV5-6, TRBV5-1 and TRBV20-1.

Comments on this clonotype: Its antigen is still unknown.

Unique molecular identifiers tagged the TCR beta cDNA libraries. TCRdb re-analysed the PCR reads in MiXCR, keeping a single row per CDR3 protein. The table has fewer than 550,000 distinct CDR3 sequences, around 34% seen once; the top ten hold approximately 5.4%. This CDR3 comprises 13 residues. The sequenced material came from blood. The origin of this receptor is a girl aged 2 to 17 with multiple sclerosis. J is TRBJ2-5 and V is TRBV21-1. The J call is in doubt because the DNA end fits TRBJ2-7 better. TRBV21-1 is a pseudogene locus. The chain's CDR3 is CATVAAAWSEQYF. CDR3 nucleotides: TGTGCCACCGTCGCGGCGGCCTGGTCCGAGCAGTACTTC.